One and the same sample provided the 31 T cell receptor beta chains below, sequenced in a study of blood T cell repertoires in COVID-19. Produced via immunoSEQ multiplex PCR; TCRdb's table is partial and in-frame only. The sample yields 130,000 to 150,000 clones, 84% seen once. The sample comprised peripheral blood. The receptor source for this set is a human donor in a cohort sampled during active COVID-19.

This chain connects TRBV7-9 to TRBJ2-3, with D possibly being TRBD1 (6 bases). The germline V gene encodes CDR1 SEHNR and CDR2 FQNEAQ (reference sequence). V was cut by 5 bases and J by 0 bases, with 18 bases left in between. The CDR3 contains 17 residues. DNA for the CDR3: TGTGCCAGCAGCCGACGTTCGACAGGTACTAGCACAGATACGCAGTATTTT. Translation gives CASSRRSTGTSTDTQYF.

This sequence joins TRBV13 and TRBJ2-7, with a tentative D call TRBD1 (5 bases). Germline V gives CDR1 PRHDT, CDR2 FYEKMQ (reference sequence). CDR3 length: 16 residues. V lost 1 base and J lost 3, with 16 bases in between. CDR3 residues: CASSLEGLQGYYEQYF. The CDR3 region has the DNA TGTGCCAGCAGCTTAGAGGGCTTGCAGGGTTACTACGAGCAGTACTTC.

J is TRBJ2-1 and V is TRBV15; D is possibly TRBD1 (6 bases). The CDR3 totals 14 residues. Trimming took 8 bases from V and 3 from J, leaving 14 bases between them. Germline V gives CDR1 LNHNV, CDR2 YYDKDF (reference sequence). The CDR3 DNA reads TGTGCCACCGCCAGGAGCAGGGGCTACAATGAGCAGTTCTTC. This sequence encodes CATARSRGYNEQFF. The whole variable domain, remainder taken from reference TRBV15 and TRBJ2-1, is DAMVIQNPRYQVTQFGKPVTLSCSQTLNHNVMYWYQQKSSQAPKLLFHYYDKDFNNEADTPDNFQSRRPNTSFCFLDIRSPGLGDTAMYLCATARSRGYNEQFFGPGTRLTVL.

The chain links TRBV15 to TRBJ2-7; 10 bases map to TRBD1. The ends lost 4 bases at V and 7 bases at J; junction bases unmatched: 10. CDR3 length: 15 residues. Germline CDR1 reads LNHNV; CDR2 reads YYDKDF (reference sequence). CDR3 bases: TGTGCCACCAGCAAAGGACAGGGGGTCATGGGGGAGCAGTACTTC. Amino acids: CATSKGQGVMGEQYF.

This clone was recorded once. The CDR3 is CASSPTGLKTDTQYF. For the CDR3, the DNA is TGTGCCAGCAGCCCAACAGGATTGAAGACAGATACGCAGTATTTT. The chain uses TRBV7-9 and TRBJ2-3; perhaps TRBD1 as D (5 bases). Between the trimmed V and J ends, which lost 5 bases and 3 bases, there was a span of 15 bases. In germline, CDR1 is SEHNR, CDR2 FQNEAQ (reference sequence). The CDR3 has 15 amino acids. The whole variable domain, remainder taken from reference TRBV7-9 and TRBJ2-3, is DTGVSQNPRHKITKRGQNVTFRCDPISEHNRLYWYRQTLGQGPEFLTYFQNEAQLEKSRLLSDRFSAERPKGSFSTLEIQRTEQGDSAMYLCASSPTGLKTDTQYFGPGTRLTVL.

V gene TRBV12-3 or TRBV12-4 combines with J gene TRBJ1-1, with D uncertain. Trimming pared 3 bases from V and 2 bases from J, leaving 7 bases between. The CDR3 is made up of 13 amino acids. The CDR3 here is CASSFNFNTEAFF. The CDR3 region has the DNA TGTGCCAGCAGTTTTAACTTCAACACTGAAGCTTTCTTT.

The chain uses TRBV6-5 and TRBJ2-7; D perhaps matches TRBD2 (6 bases). Germline V CDR1 and CDR2: MNHEY, SVGAGI. Trimming took off 2 bases at V and 6 bases at J, with 17 bases between the two ends. The CDR3 length is 15 residues. The CDR3 is CASSYVMGLNFEQYF. The CDR3 region has the DNA TGTGCCAGCAGTTACGTCATGGGACTGAACTTCGAGCAGTACTTC.

The chain's CDR3 is CASTRGGEDGYTF. For the CDR3, the DNA is TGCGCCAGCACCCGGGGGGGCGAAGATGGCTACACCTTC. This chain joins TRBV5-1 and TRBJ1-2; tentatively, D is TRBD1 (6 bases). This CDR3 region has 13 residues. V lost 6 bases, J lost 6 bases, and 15 bases lay in between. Germline V gene lookup returns CDR1 SGHRS and CDR2 YFSETQ.

The chain joins TRBV30 to TRBJ2-5, with TRBD1 as a possible D gene (6 bases). Trimming shortened V by 2 bases and J by 2 bases, and 12 bases separated the two germline ends. Per the germline V gene, CDR1 is GTSNPN and CDR2 is SVGIG (reference sequence). This CDR3 has 14 amino acids. The CDR3, as DNA: TGTGCCTGGAGTCAAGGACAGAGGCAAGAGACCCAGTACTTC. It yields the protein CAWSQGQRQETQYF.

The rearrangement links TRBV11-2 to TRBJ2-3; a weak D match, TRBD2 (6 bases). V lost 6 bases, J lost 1 base, and 11 bases lay in between. This CDR3 has 14 residues. Germline V CDR1 and CDR2: SGHAT, FQNNGV. The CDR3 reads CASRLTGGTDTQYF. CDR3 coding DNA: TGTGCCAGCAGGCTCACGGGGGGCACAGATACGCAGTATTTT.

This CDR3 reads CASRPDRWKNNEQFF. In DNA form, the CDR3 reads TGTGCCAGCAGGCCGGACAGATGGAAGAACAATGAGCAGTTCTTC. The chain couples TRBV7-3 to TRBJ2-1, with D perhaps TRBD1 (6 bases). This CDR3 region has 15 residues. Germline V gene lookup returns CDR1 SGHTA and CDR2 FQGTGA. With 6 bases removed from V and 5 bases from J, the gap between germline ends came to 17 bases.

The chain is built from TRBV18 and TRBJ2-2; 8 positions agree with TRBD1. The V gene's germline CDR1 is KGHSH and CDR2 LQKENI. This CDR3 is built from 14 residues. V was clipped by 3 bases and J by 7 bases; unmatched bases: 4. The CDR3 bases are TGTGCCAGCTCACCGCGACAGGGGTTCGGGGAGCTGTTTTTT. It specifies CASSPRQGFGELFF. Drawing the rest from reference TRBV18 and TRBJ2-2, the complete variable domain is NAGVMQNPRHLVRRRGQEARLRCSPMKGHSHVYWYRQLPEEGLKFMVYLQKENIIDESGMPKERFSAEFPKEGPSILRIQQVVRGDSAAYFCASSPRQGFGELFFGEGSRLTVL.

V and J are TRBV5-1 and TRBJ1-1; TRBD1 might be the D (6 bases). This CDR3 has 15 amino acids. V gave up 4 bases and J gave up 7 bases, with 20 bases separating them. Looked up from germline, CDR1 is SGHRS and CDR2 is YFSETQ. The CDR3 spells CASSQQGPTLDEAFF. In DNA, the CDR3 is TGCGCCAGCAGCCAACAGGGCCCTACTCTTGATGAAGCTTTCTTT.

The chain links TRBV18 to TRBJ2-6, with D unclear. CDR1 KGHSH and CDR2 LQKENI come from the germline V gene. This CDR3 has 18 amino acids. With 2 bases removed from V and 0 bases from J, the gap between germline ends came to 14 bases. This CDR3 reads CASSPFSEVLSGANVLTF. In nucleotides, the CDR3 is TGTGCCAGCTCACCATTCTCTGAGGTTCTCTCTGGGGCCAACGTCCTGACTTTC.

This chain links TRBV11-2 with TRBJ2-7; TRBD2 is a possible D gene (6 bases). Trimming took off 6 bases at V and 3 bases at J, with 12 bases between the two ends. Per germline, CDR1 SGHAT and CDR2 FQNNGV. The CDR3 loop spans 13 amino acids. The DNA for the CDR3 is TGTGCCAGCAGATTTCCCGGGAGCTACGAGCAGTACTTC. Amino acids: CASRFPGSYEQYF.

The chain uses TRBV4-3 and TRBJ2-2; tentative D call: TRBD1 (5 bases). The V end lost 6 bases, the J end lost 0 bases, and 8 bases lay between the germline ends. Per germline, CDR1 LGHNA and CDR2 YSLEER. The CDR3 loop spans 14 amino acids. CDR3 in DNA: TGCGCCAGCAGAACGACAGCGAACACCGGGGAGCTGTTTTTT. This gives the protein CASRTTANTGELFF.

This chain uses TRBV2 with TRBJ1-2; tentatively, D is TRBD1 (5 bases). The ends were cut back, 8 bases at V and 4 bases at J, with 23 bases in the middle. Germline loops: CDR1 SNHLY, CDR2 FYNNEI. There are 16 residues in the CDR3. The CDR3 loop reads CASESRVVSSSYGYTF. DNA of the CDR3: TGTGCCAGCGAGAGCAGGGTAGTATCATCGTCCTATGGCTACACCTTC.

J is TRBJ1-4 and V is TRBV5-4; 7 nucleotides agree with TRBD1. Per the germline V gene, CDR1 is SGHNT and CDR2 is YYREEE (reference sequence). CDR3 length: 15 amino acids. After removal of 3 bases from V and 5 bases from J, the junction contained 7 bases not matched to a gene. CDR3 in DNA: TGTGCCAGCAGCTCCACAGGGGAAGGAAATGAAAAACTGTTTTTT. Protein sequence: CASSSTGEGNEKLFF.

The rearrangement joins TRBV19 to TRBJ1-5; 8 bases agree with TRBD1. The J segment lost 2 bases and the V segment lost 6 bases, leaving 12 bases of the junction unmatched. Germline V gene sequence: CDR1 LNHDA, CDR2 SQIVND (reference sequence). This CDR3 has 17 amino acids. For the CDR3, the DNA is TGTGCCAGTAGCACTACAGGGGGTTTTGGTGGCAATCAGCCCCAGCATTTT. Amino acids: CASSTTGGFGGNQPQHF.

This chain links TRBV5-5 with TRBJ2-7; possible D gene TRBD1, 5 bases. The CDR3 is 13 amino acids. With 2 bases removed from V and 5 bases from J, the gap between germline ends came to 11 bases. Germline-derived CDR1 and CDR2 are SGHKS and YYEKEE (reference sequence). The DNA of the CDR3 is TGTGCCAGCAGCTTTCAGGGTCCCAACGAGCAGTACTTC. It is translated as CASSFQGPNEQYF.

This clone was counted a single time. The V gene is TRBV4-3, the J gene TRBJ2-2; TRBD1 aligns across 7 bases. Germline V gene lookup returns CDR1 LGHNA and CDR2 YSLEER. V dropped 2 bases and J dropped 4; count of bases not matched to a gene: 10. This CDR3 contains 17 residues. The CDR3: CASSQRTGIMGTGELFF. CDR3 sequence (DNA): TGCGCCAGCAGCCAAAGGACAGGAATAATGGGCACCGGGGAGCTGTTTTTT.

The chain is built from TRBV7-2 and TRBJ2-7; 7 bases are shared with TRBD1. The CDR3 contains 13 residues. The V and J ends lost 5 bases and 6 bases, in that order; junction bases with no gene match: 7. Germline V gene sequence: CDR1 SGHTA, CDR2 FQGNSA. The CDR3 loop reads CASSRQQGTEQYF. DNA for the CDR3: TGTGCCAGCAGCCGTCAACAGGGGACCGAGCAGTACTTC. Supplemented by reference TRBV7-2 and TRBJ2-7, the full variable domain reads GAGVSQSPSNKVTEKGKDVELRCDPISGHTALYWYRQSLGQGLEFLIYFQGNSAPDKSGLPSDRFSAERTGGSVSTLTIQRTQQEDSAVYLCASSRQQGTEQYFGPGTRLTVT.

V usage is TRBV5-5 and J usage is TRBJ1-4; perhaps TRBD1 as D (5 bases). The germline gives CDR1 SGHKS, CDR2 YYEKEE (reference sequence). The CDR3 totals 15 residues. The V end lost 4 bases, the J end lost 5 bases, and 15 bases lay between the germline ends. The CDR3 reads CASSTQGFVNEKLFF. The DNA for the CDR3 is TGTGCCAGCAGCACCCAGGGCTTCGTAAATGAAAAACTGTTTTTT.

The table lists this clone with a few counts. The chain couples TRBV6-1 to TRBJ1-1, with TRBD1 matching over 7 bases. The CDR3 extends over 15 amino acids. V lost 3 bases and J lost 8; bases outside the gene matches: 12. CDR1 and CDR2 (germline): MNHNS, SASEGT. CDR3 DNA: TGTGCCAGCAGTGATCCTACAGGGGCCAGAGCGGAAGCTTTCTTT. It yields the protein CASSDPTGARAEAFF.

This clone was detected ten times or more. The chain employs TRBV5-8 and TRBJ1-5; 10 nucleotides line up with TRBD1. Trimming removed 4 bases from V and 2 bases from J; junction bases left unmatched: 18. There are 20 residues in the CDR3. Germline CDR1 is SGHTS and CDR2 is YDEGEE. The CDR3 reads CASSRRGGQGMLGGNQPQHF. The CDR3 bases are TGTGCCAGCAGCCGGAGGGGGGGACAGGGGATGTTAGGCGGCAATCAGCCCCAGCATTTT.

To note about this clone: The same CDR3 is also encoded by other DNA sequences in this sample. The V call is TRBV6-6, the J call TRBJ1-5, with D uncertain. The germline gives CDR1 MNHNY, CDR2 SVGAGI (reference sequence). V shed 0 bases and J shed 2 bases, with 5 bases lying between them. This CDR3 spans 14 amino acids. For the CDR3, the DNA is TGTGCCAGCAGTTACTCCGGGGGCAATCAGCCCCAGCATTTT. Its translation: CASSYSGGNQPQHF.

The J gene is TRBJ2-7, the V gene TRBV9; 8 bases align to TRBD1. CDR3 length: 15 amino acids. J was trimmed by 2 bases and V by 0 bases; bases with no gene match: 4. CDR1 and CDR2 from the germline V gene are SGDLS and YYNGEE. The CDR3, as DNA: TGTGCCAGCAGCGTAGGTGTACAGGGGGCCTACGAGCAGTACTTC. Protein sequence: CASSVGVQGAYEQYF.

The chain is built from TRBV10-3 and TRBJ2-7; TRBD1 agrees at 7 bases. This CDR3 spans 14 amino acids. The V segment lost 5 bases and the J segment 7 bases; nucleotides outside the gene matches: 11. Germline V lookup: CDR1 ENHRY, CDR2 SYGVKD. Here the CDR3 DNA reads TGTGCCATCAGTAATGCCGGGACAGTGAGTGAGCAGTACTTC. The encoded protein is CAISNAGTVSEQYF.

J is TRBJ2-3 and V is TRBV7-3; D is uncertain. Trimming removed 5 bases from V and 3 bases from J, with 15 bases in between. The CDR3 has 15 amino acids. The germline V gene has CDR1 SGHTA and CDR2 FQGTGA. For the CDR3, the DNA is TGTGCCAGCAGCCGTACTAATACACTGACAGATACGCAGTATTTT. This gives the protein CASSRTNTLTDTQYF.

The chain is built from TRBV3-1 (or the pseudogene TRBV3-2) and TRBJ1-4; D might be TRBD1 (6 bases). Germline lookup yields CDR1 LGHDT and CDR2 YNNKEL (reference sequence). The CDR3 loop spans 15 amino acids. V was cut by 4 bases and J by 7 bases, with 16 bases left in between. The CDR3 spells CASSRSAGGGEKLFF. For the CDR3, the DNA is TGTGCCAGCAGCCGTTCGGCGGGGGGCGGTGAAAAACTGTTTTTT.

This sequence joins TRBV6-5 and TRBJ1-2; 7 nucleotides line up with TRBD1. CDR3 size: 14 residues. Losses at the gene ends were 10 bases for V and 2 bases for J; bases not matched to a gene: 10. Per the germline V gene, CDR1 is MNHEY and CDR2 is SVGAGI. The DNA of the CDR3 is TGTGCCACCAAAAAACCGGGACAGAACTATGGCTACACCTTC. As protein: CATKKPGQNYGYTF.